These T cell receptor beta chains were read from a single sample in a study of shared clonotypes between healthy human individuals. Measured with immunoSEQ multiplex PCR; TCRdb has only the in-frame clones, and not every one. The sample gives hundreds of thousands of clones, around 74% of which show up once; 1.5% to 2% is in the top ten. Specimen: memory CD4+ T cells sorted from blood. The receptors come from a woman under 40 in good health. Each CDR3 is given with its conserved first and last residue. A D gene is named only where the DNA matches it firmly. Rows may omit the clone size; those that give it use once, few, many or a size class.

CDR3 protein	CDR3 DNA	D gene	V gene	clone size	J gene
CASTLGRTGAYEQYF	TGTGCCAGCACGTTGGGCCGGACAGGTGCCTACGAGCAGTACTTC	TRBD1	TRBV6-5	few	TRBJ2-7
CASSWRGLESTGELFF	TGCGCCAGCAGCTGGCGGGGACTAGAGTCCACCGGGGAGCTGTTTTTT	TRBD2	TRBV5-1	few	TRBJ2-2
CASSLSERRRELFF	TGTGCCAGCAGCTTATCGGAGCGGCGCCGGGAGCTGTTTTTT	.	TRBV5-8	.	TRBJ2-2
CASSPNGAGGEQFF	TGTGCCAGCAGCCCCAACGGGGCGGGAGGTGAGCAGTTCTTC	TRBD2	TRBV7-3	.	TRBJ2-1
CASRGTSGRNEQFF	TGCGCCAGCAGGGGGACTAGCGGGAGGAATGAGCAGTTCTTC	TRBD2	TRBV5-1	few	TRBJ2-1
CTSSKLCAQSRANVLTF	TGCACCAGCAGTAAGTTGTGTGCACAAAGTCGGGCCAACGTCCTGACTTTC	.	TRBV1	few	TRBJ2-6
CASSLGQDSYGYTF	TGTGCCAGCAGCTTAGGGCAGGACAGCTATGGCTACACCTTC	.	TRBV7-9	.	TRBJ1-2
CASSPQGSGNQPQHF	TGTGCCAGCTCACCACAGGGGTCTGGGAATCAGCCCCAGCATTTT	.	TRBV18	.	TRBJ1-5
CASSPGASGSTSEQYF	TGTGCCAGCAGCCCCGGCGCGAGCGGGAGTACCTCCGAGCAGTACTTC	TRBD2	TRBV5-4	.	TRBJ2-7
CASSTGLAGGNRHEQFF	TGCGCCAGCAGTACCGGACTAGCGGGAGGGAATCGGCATGAGCAGTTCTTC	TRBD2	TRBV10-1	.	TRBJ2-1
CASSLAGGSYEQYF	TGTGCCAGCAGCTTAGCGGGAGGCTCCTACGAGCAGTACTTC	.	TRBV7-9	few	TRBJ2-7
CASSAQVGNTIYF	TGTGCCAGTAGTGCTCAAGTGGGAAACACCATATATTTT	.	TRBV19	.	TRBJ1-3
CASSLDSAVLETQYF	TGTGCCAGCAGCTTAGATAGCGCCGTTTTGGAGACCCAGTACTTC	.	TRBV7-2	few	TRBJ2-5
CSAGGNEQFF	TGCAGTGCAGGGGGGAATGAGCAGTTCTTC	.	TRBV20-1	.	TRBJ2-1
CASGGLDSSYEQYF	TGTGCCAGCGGAGGCTTGGACAGCTCCTACGAGCAGTACTTC	.	TRBV7-8	.	TRBJ2-7
CAWGTGGAETQYF	TGTGCCTGGGGAACAGGGGGCGCGGAGACCCAGTACTTC	TRBD1	TRBV30	few	TRBJ2-5
CASSLVIDRGGYTF	TGTGCCAGCAGCTTAGTGATCGACAGGGGTGGCTACACCTTC	TRBD1	TRBV7-9	.	TRBJ1-2
CASSRQGHSSGANVLTF	TGTGCCAGCAGTAGACAGGGGCACAGCTCTGGGGCCAACGTCCTGACTTTC	TRBD1	TRBV2	once	TRBJ2-6
CASNPNQGDRGYTF	TGTGCCAGCAACCCGAACCAGGGGGACCGGGGCTACACCTTC	TRBD1	TRBV6-6	.	TRBJ1-2
CASSRTTGSQLFF	TGTGCCAGTAGTAGAACGACAGGGAGTCAACTGTTTTTT	TRBD1	TRBV19	once	TRBJ1-4
CASSPLENGEQYF	TGTGCCAGCTCACCACTCGAAAATGGCGAGCAGTACTTC	.	TRBV18	.	TRBJ2-7
CASSWSRTGYGYTF	TGTGCCAGCAGCTGGAGCCGGACAGGCTATGGCTACACCTTC	TRBD1	TRBV5-6	.	TRBJ1-2
CATKSRDSYYGYTF	TGTGCCACTAAATCCCGGGACAGCTACTATGGCTACACCTTC	TRBD1	TRBV6-5	.	TRBJ1-2
CASRPAEGRLETQYF	TGTGCCAGCAGGCCGGCAGAGGGTCGGTTGGAGACCCAGTACTTC	.	TRBV28	.	TRBJ2-5
CASSPVHTGQPQHF	TGTGCCAGCAGTCCGGTTCATACGGGTCAGCCCCAGCATTTT	.	TRBV6-4	.	TRBJ1-5
CTSSQALTGRQDYGYTF	TGCACCAGCAGCCAAGCTCTTACAGGGCGACAGGACTATGGCTACACCTTC	.	TRBV1	.	TRBJ1-2
CASTLADTQYF	TGTGCCAGCACCTTGGCAGATACGCAGTATTTT	.	TRBV28	.	TRBJ2-3
CASSLQGVNTEAFF	TGCGCCAGCAGCCTACAGGGGGTGAACACTGAAGCTTTCTTT	TRBD1	TRBV5-1	.	TRBJ1-1
CASSQAGQGPAKLFF	TGTGCCAGCAGCCAAGCGGGACAGGGACCAGCAAAACTGTTTTTT	TRBD1	TRBV4-2	.	TRBJ1-4
CASSLTQGAYNEQFF	TGTGCCAGCAGCTTGACGCAGGGTGCCTACAATGAGCAGTTCTTC	.	TRBV5-6	.	TRBJ2-1
CACSQGLVVVGELFF	TGTGCCTGTTCACAGGGGTTGGTCGTCGTCGGGGAGCTGTTTTTT	TRBD1	TRBV30	.	TRBJ2-2
CASSPTETPQPQHF	TGTGCCAGCAGCCCGACCGAGACCCCTCAGCCCCAGCATTTT	.	TRBV7-2	.	TRBJ1-5
CASGGGNGANVLTF	TGCGCCAGCGGCGGGGGGAATGGGGCCAACGTCCTGACTTTC	TRBD2	TRBV5-1	.	TRBJ2-6
CASSPLDRVPDNQPQHF	TGCGCCAGCAGCCCCCTGGATCGCGTGCCAGATAATCAGCCCCAGCATTTT	.	TRBV4-1	.	TRBJ1-5
CAGRGSSYNEQFF	TGTGCCGGCAGGGGGAGCTCCTACAATGAGCAGTTCTTC	TRBD1	TRBV7-9	.	TRBJ2-1
CASSKDGSNQPQHF	TGTGCCAGCAGCAAGGACGGAAGCAATCAGCCCCAGCATTTT	.	TRBV21-1	.	TRBJ1-5
CASKPSGANVLTF	TGTGCCAGCAAGCCCTCTGGGGCCAACGTCCTGACTTTC	.	TRBV28	.	TRBJ2-6
CASSLGSAAGDTQYF	TGTGCCAGCAGCCTGGGGTCTGCGGCGGGTGATACGCAGTATTTT	.	TRBV5-4	.	TRBJ2-3
CASSFGTSGLLTGELFF	TGTGCCAGCAGTTTTGGGACTAGCGGGCTCCTCACCGGGGAGCTGTTTTTT	TRBD2	TRBV5-5	.	TRBJ2-2
CASSDQGYEQYF	TGTGCCAGCAGTGACCAGGGTTACGAGCAGTACTTC	.	TRBV27	.	TRBJ2-7
CASTPGTNLYNEQFF	TGTGCCAGCACTCCAGGGACCAATCTCTACAATGAGCAGTTCTTC	.	TRBV6-1	few	TRBJ2-1
CASSRRQGEGTEAFF	TGTGCCAGCAGCCGGAGACAGGGTGAAGGTACTGAAGCTTTCTTT	TRBD1	TRBV4-2	once	TRBJ1-1
CASSLKIAGNTGELFF	TGTGCCAGCAGTTTAAAAATAGCGGGGAACACCGGGGAGCTGTTTTTT	TRBD2	TRBV27	few	TRBJ2-2
CASSPGTSGRHEQYF	TGTGCCAGCTCACCAGGGACTAGCGGGAGGCACGAGCAGTACTTC	TRBD2	TRBV18	.	TRBJ2-7
CSVVGGRDVDTQYF	TGCAGCGTTGTCGGCGGGAGGGACGTAGATACGCAGTATTTT	TRBD2	TRBV29-1	few	TRBJ2-3
CASSLAANTGELFF	TGTGCCAGCAGCTTAGCAGCGAACACCGGGGAGCTGTTTTTT	.	TRBV7-9	.	TRBJ2-2
CASSAGGQGMGPQHF	TGTGCCAGCAGCGCCGGGGGACAGGGGATGGGGCCCCAGCATTTT	TRBD1	TRBV9	.	TRBJ1-5
CASSLLAGPNTGELFF	TGCGCCAGCAGCCTTTTAGCGGGACCGAACACCGGGGAGCTGTTTTTT	TRBD2	TRBV5-1	.	TRBJ2-2
CASSTGDFGQPQHF	TGCGCCAGCAGCACTGGGGACTTTGGTCAGCCCCAGCATTTT	.	TRBV5-1	.	TRBJ1-5
CASSLWLAGVADTQYF	TGTGCCAGCAGCTTATGGCTAGCGGGAGTTGCAGATACGCAGTATTTT	TRBD2	TRBV7-2	many	TRBJ2-3
CASQDPANTGELFF	TGTGCCAGCCAAGACCCAGCGAACACCGGGGAGCTGTTTTTT	.	TRBV27	.	TRBJ2-2
CASSPGPGAHGYTF	TGCGCCAGCAGCCCTGGTCCGGGGGCTCATGGCTACACCTTC	.	TRBV5-1	few	TRBJ1-2